This is a list of T cell receptor beta chains from one sample in a study of human T cells and chemical hapten exposure. Using its own MiXCR run on the RACE reads, TCRdb lists one record per CDR3 protein. The table includes 35,000 to 45,000 distinct CDR3 sequences, 8.9% detected once. The sequenced sample was whole blood, obtained in connection with sensitization to the hapten diphenylcyclopropenone (DPC). The receptors come from a middle-aged woman with alopecia areata. Some clones in this sample may be carry-over from other donors' samples. CDR3s include the opening cysteine and the closing phenylalanine or tryptophan. The D gene is left open where the match is weak. Some rows mark clone size as missing; the rest say once, few, many or name a class of expanded clone.

V gene,clone size,D gene,J gene,CDR3 DNA,CDR3 protein
TRBV12-3/TRBV12-4,many,.,TRBJ1-3,TGTGCCAGCAGAGGGTTCACAAATATGGGAAACACCATATATTTT,CASRGFTNMGNTIYF
TRBV27,many,TRBD1,TRBJ2-7,TGTGCCGCTGGACCGGGACAGGGGGCTCCCGAGCAGTACTTC,CAAGPGQGAPEQYF
TRBV7-2,few,TRBD1,TRBJ2-5,TGTGCCAGCAGCTTAAATGCAGGGGGAATGCGAGAGACCCAGTACTTC,CASSLNAGGMRETQYF
TRBV20-1,many,.,TRBJ2-5,TGCAGTGCTGAGAATCGCCGGACAGTGAGAGTTCAAGAGACCCAGTACTTC,CSAENRRTVRVQETQYF
TRBV25-1,many,TRBD1,TRBJ1-1,TGTGCCAGCAGTGCCACCGGGACAGGGCGGAACACTGAAGCTTTCTTT,CASSATGTGRNTEAFF
TRBV20-1,many,TRBD1,TRBJ1-6,TGCAGTGCGCGCCGGGACAGTAATTCACCCCTCCACTTT,CSARRDSNSPLHF
TRBV6-1,many,TRBD1,TRBJ1-5,TGTGCCAGCAGTGAGCCGACAGGGGGCATGGGGCAGCCCCAGCATTTT,CASSEPTGGMGQPQHF
TRBV12-3/TRBV12-4,few,TRBD1,TRBJ2-7,TGTGCCAGCAGTCGCGAGGGAGCAGGGGGCCCCTTGGAGCAGTACTTC,CASSREGAGGPLEQYF
TRBV4-1,.,.,TRBJ2-3,TGCGCCAGCAGCCTCCGCGGGATGGGTTCGGAGTATTTT,CASSLRGMGSEYF
TRBV7-6,many,.,TRBJ2-7,TGTGCCAGCAGCTTAGAACCCAGGACAGTAACGTACGAGCAGTACTTC,CASSLEPRTVTYEQYF
TRBV27,few,TRBD1,TRBJ2-7,TGTGCCAGCAGTCAACAGGGGGTTTTCTACGAGCAGTACTTC,CASSQQGVFYEQYF
TRBV21-1,many,.,TRBJ1-5,TGTGCCAGCAGCAAATTTGGCAGGGGCTGGACGTGGAATCAGCCCCAGCATTTT,CASSKFGRGWTWNQPQHF
TRBV5-1,many,.,TRBJ2-2,TGCGCCAGCAGCTTGGACGGACATTACACCGGGGAGCTGTTTTTT,CASSLDGHYTGELFF
TRBV4-1,.,TRBD1,TRBJ2-5,TGCGCCAGCAGCCAAAGCGGACAGGTGGGGACCCAGTACTTC,CASSQSGQVGTQYF
TRBV12-5,.,TRBD2,TRBJ2-3,TGTGCTAGTGGTTTGGTAGCGGGGCGTAGCACAGATACGCAGTATTTT,CASGLVAGRSTDTQYF
TRBV6-2/TRBV6-3,many,.,TRBJ1-5,TGTGCCAGCAGTTACTCAGAAACCTGGGGCAATCAGCCCCAGCATTTT,CASSYSETWGNQPQHF
TRBV6-6,many,TRBD2,TRBJ2-1,TGTGCCAGCAGTTACATTGCAGCGGGGGGCTATAGTGAGCAGTTCTTC,CASSYIAAGGYSEQFF
TRBV19,many,TRBD1,TRBJ2-5,TGTGCCAGTAGTACCCGGACAGGGCGAGAGACCCAGTACTTC,CASSTRTGRETQYF
TRBV2,many,.,TRBJ2-3,TGTGCCAGTTCGGCTGAAACAGATACGCAGTATTTT,CASSAETDTQYF
TRBV6-2/TRBV6-3,many,TRBD1,TRBJ1-5,TGTGCCAGCAGTTACTCGAGTCAGGGGGGCAATCAGCCCCAGCATTTT,CASSYSSQGGNQPQHF
TRBV20-1,.,.,TRBJ2-3,TGCAGTGCTAGAGCCTGGATTAGCACAGATACGCAGTATTTT,CSARAWISTDTQYF
TRBV19,many,TRBD2,TRBJ2-1,TGTGCCAGTAGTAGATTGGGGACTAGCCGTCTGGATGAGCAGTTCTTC,CASSRLGTSRLDEQFF
TRBV7-9,many,.,TRBJ2-3,TGTGCCAGCAGCTTAGCAGGGCCCGAAGTAGATACGCAGTATTTT,CASSLAGPEVDTQYF
TRBV3-1,.,.,TRBJ2-3,TGTGCCAGCAGCAATACAGATACGCAGTATTTT,CASSNTDTQYF
TRBV20-1,many,TRBD2,TRBJ2-3,TGCAGTGCTAGCCCCGGGGGGGGATCCACAGATACGCAGTATTTT,CSASPGGGSTDTQYF
TRBV6-2/TRBV6-3,many,TRBD1,TRBJ2-3,TGTGCCAGCAGTTACTCGACAGGGAGTCCAGATACGCAGTATTTT,CASSYSTGSPDTQYF
TRBV5-6,many,.,TRBJ1-5,TGTGCCAGCAGCTTGAGAGGGTACAATCAGCCCCAGCATTTT,CASSLRGYNQPQHF
TRBV10-3,many,TRBD1,TRBJ1-3,TGTGCCATCAGTGAGTCCAGGGGGAATGGAAACACCATATATTTT,CAISESRGNGNTIYF
TRBV29-1,many,.,TRBJ1-3,TGCAGCGCCTCCTCTCCTGGGGCGAACACCATATATTTT,CSASSPGANTIYF
TRBV20-1,.,.,TRBJ1-1,TGCAGTGCTAGAAAGGGGGGGCTTAACACTGAAGCTTTCTTT,CSARKGGLNTEAFF
TRBV30,many,.,TRBJ1-5,TGTGCCTGGAGTAGCAGCTATAGCAATCAGCCCCAGCATTTT,CAWSSSYSNQPQHF
TRBV18,many,.,TRBJ2-5,TGTGCCAGCTCCGAGGAGGACTTTCAAGAGACCCAGTACTTC,CASSEEDFQETQYF
TRBV20-1,many,TRBD1,TRBJ2-7,TGCAGTGCTAGTTCCTTACACGAGACAGGGGAGGTATACGAGCAGTACTTC,CSASSLHETGEVYEQYF
TRBV5-1,.,TRBD2,TRBJ2-7,TGCGCCAGCAGCCCGACTAGCGGGGGTTACTCCTACGAGCAGTACTTC,CASSPTSGGYSYEQYF
TRBV5-1,many,.,TRBJ1-3,TGCGCCAGCAGCTTGGCACCGCAGGGCCTCTCTGGAAACACCATATATTTT,CASSLAPQGLSGNTIYF
TRBV4-1,many,.,TRBJ2-3,TGCGCCAGCAGCCCCGACACCAGCGCAGATACGCAGTATTTT,CASSPDTSADTQYF
TRBV5-1,.,.,TRBJ1-2,TGCGCCAGCAGCCCGGCGGGGACCAACTATGGCTACACCTTC,CASSPAGTNYGYTF
TRBV18,many,.,TRBJ1-2,TGTGCCAGCTCACCACGTTACGGGGAAGGCTACACCTTC,CASSPRYGEGYTF
TRBV7-6,many,.,TRBJ2-2,TGTGCCAGCAGCTTAGGCAGGAACACCGGGGAGCTGTTTTTT,CASSLGRNTGELFF
TRBV30,many,TRBD1,TRBJ1-2,TGTGCCTGGCAGGGGGCTTACTATGGCTACACCTTC,CAWQGAYYGYTF
TRBV27,.,TRBD2,TRBJ2-1,TGTGCCAGCGGCCTAGCGGGGGGGCCCAATGAGCAGTTCTTC,CASGLAGGPNEQFF